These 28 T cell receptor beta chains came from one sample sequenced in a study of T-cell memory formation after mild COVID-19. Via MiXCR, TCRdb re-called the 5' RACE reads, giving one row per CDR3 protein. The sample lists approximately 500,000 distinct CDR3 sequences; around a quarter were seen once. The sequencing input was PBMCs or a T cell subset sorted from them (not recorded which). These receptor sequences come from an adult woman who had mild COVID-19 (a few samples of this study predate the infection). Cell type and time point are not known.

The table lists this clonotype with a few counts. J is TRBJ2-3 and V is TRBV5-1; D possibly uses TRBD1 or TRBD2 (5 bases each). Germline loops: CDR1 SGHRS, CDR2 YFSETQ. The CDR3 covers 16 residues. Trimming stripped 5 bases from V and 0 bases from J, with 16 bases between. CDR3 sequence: CASSRDDGPSTDTQYF. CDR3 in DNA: TGCGCCAGCAGTCGGGACGACGGACCTAGCACAGATACGCAGTATTTT.

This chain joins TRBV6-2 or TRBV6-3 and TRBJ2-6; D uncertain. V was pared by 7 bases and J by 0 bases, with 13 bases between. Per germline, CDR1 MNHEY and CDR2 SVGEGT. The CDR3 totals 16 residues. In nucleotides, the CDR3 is TGTGCCAGCACCAACAAGAGCCCCTCTGGGGCCAACGTCCTGACTTTC. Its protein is CASTNKSPSGANVLTF.

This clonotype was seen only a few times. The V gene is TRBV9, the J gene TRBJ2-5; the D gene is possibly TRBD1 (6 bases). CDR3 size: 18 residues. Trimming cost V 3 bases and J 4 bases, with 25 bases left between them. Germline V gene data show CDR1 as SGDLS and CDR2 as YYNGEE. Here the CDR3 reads CASSARAGARGIGETQYF. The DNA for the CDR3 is TGTGCCAGCAGCGCGAGGGCTGGAGCCAGGGGAATCGGAGAGACCCAGTACTTC.

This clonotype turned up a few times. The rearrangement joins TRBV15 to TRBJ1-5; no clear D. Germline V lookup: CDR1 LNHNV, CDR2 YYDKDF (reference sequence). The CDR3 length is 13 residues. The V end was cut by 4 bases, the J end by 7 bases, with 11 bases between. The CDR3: CATSNARGQPQHF. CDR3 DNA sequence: TGTGCCACCAGCAACGCGCGAGGCCAGCCCCAGCATTTT.

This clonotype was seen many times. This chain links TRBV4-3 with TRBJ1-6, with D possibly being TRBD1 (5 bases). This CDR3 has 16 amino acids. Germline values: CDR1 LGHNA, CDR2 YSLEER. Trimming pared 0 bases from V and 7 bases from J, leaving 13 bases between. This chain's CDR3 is CASSQDLRGGNSPLHF. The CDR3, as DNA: TGCGCCAGCAGCCAAGATCTGAGGGGCGGGAATTCACCCCTCCACTTT.

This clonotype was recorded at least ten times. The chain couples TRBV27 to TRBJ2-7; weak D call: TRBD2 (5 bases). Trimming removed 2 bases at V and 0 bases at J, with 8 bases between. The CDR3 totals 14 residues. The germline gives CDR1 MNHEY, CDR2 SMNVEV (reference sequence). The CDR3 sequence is CASSLAGTSYEQYF. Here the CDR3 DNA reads TGTGCCAGCAGTTTAGCGGGTACCTCCTACGAGCAGTACTTC.

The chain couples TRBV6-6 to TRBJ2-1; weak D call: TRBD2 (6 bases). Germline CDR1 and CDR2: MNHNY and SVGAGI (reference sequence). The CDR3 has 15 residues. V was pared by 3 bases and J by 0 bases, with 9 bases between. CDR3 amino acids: CASSYSGYSYNEQFF. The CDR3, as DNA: TGTGCCAGCAGTTATAGCGGCTACTCCTACAATGAGCAGTTCTTC.

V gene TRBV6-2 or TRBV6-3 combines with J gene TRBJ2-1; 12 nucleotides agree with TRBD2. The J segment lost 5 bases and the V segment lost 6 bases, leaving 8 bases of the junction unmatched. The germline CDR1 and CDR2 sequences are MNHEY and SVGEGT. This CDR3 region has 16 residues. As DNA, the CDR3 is TGTGCCAGCAGCACCCGACTAGCGGGGGCGCACAATGAGCAGTTCTTC. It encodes CASSTRLAGAHNEQFF.

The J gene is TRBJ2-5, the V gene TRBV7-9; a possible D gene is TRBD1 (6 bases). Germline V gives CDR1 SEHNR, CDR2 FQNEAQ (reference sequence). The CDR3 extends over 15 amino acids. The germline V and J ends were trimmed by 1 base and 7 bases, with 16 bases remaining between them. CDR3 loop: CASSLGDTRSGTQYF. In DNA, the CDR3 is TGTGCCAGCAGCTTAGGGGACACTCGATCTGGGACCCAGTACTTC.

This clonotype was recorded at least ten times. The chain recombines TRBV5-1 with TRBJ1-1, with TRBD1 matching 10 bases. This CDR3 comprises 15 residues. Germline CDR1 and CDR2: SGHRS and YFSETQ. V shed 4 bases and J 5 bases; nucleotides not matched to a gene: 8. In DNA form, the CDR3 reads TGCGCCAGCAGCCCGGGCGACAGGGGGCTTACTGAAGCTTTCTTT. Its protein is CASSPGDRGLTEAFF.

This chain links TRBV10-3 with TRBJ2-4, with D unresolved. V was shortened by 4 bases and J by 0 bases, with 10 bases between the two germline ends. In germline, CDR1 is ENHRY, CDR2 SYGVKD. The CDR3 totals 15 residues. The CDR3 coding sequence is TGTGCCATCAGTGTTGAGGCCCTAGCCAAAAACATTCAGTACTTC. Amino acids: CAISVEALAKNIQYF.

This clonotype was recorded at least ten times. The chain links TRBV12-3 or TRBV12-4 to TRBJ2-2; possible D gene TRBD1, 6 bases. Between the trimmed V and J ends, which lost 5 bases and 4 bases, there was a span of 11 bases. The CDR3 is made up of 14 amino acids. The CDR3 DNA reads TGTGCCAGCAGTCCAGGGGTGAGCACCGGGGAGCTGTTTTTT. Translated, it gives CASSPGVSTGELFF.

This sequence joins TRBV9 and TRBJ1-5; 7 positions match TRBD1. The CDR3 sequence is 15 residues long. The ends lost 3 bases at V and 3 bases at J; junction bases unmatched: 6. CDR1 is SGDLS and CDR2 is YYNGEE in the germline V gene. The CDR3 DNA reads TGTGCCAGCAGCGCCGTCGGGACAGACAATCAGCCCCAGCATTTT. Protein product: CASSAVGTDNQPQHF.

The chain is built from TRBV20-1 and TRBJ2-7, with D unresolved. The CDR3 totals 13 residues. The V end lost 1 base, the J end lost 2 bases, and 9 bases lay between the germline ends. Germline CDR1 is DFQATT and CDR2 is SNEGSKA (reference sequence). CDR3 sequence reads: CSARVRLTYEQYF. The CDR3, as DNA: TGCAGTGCTAGAGTGAGACTGACCTACGAGCAGTACTTC.

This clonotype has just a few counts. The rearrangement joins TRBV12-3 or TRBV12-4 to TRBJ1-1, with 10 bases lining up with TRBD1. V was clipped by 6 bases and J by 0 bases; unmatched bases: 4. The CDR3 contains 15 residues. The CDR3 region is CASSPGTGVNTEAFF. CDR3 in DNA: TGTGCCAGCAGCCCTGGGACAGGGGTGAACACTGAAGCTTTCTTT.

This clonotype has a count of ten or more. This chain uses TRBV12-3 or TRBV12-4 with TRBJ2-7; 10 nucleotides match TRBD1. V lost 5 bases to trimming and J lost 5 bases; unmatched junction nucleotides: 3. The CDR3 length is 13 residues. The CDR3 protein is CASSLGTGDEQYF. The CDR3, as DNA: TGTGCCAGCAGTCTCGGGACAGGGGACGAGCAGTACTTC.

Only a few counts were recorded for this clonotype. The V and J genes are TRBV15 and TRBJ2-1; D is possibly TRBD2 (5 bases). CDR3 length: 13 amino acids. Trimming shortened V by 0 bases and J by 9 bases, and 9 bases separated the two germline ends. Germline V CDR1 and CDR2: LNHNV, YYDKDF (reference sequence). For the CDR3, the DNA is TGTGCCACCAGCAGAGATCTCGGGATTGAGCAGTTCTTC. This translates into CATSRDLGIEQFF.

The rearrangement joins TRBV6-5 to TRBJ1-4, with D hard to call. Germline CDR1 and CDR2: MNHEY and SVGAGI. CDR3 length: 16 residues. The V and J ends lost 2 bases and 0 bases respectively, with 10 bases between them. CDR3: CASSYGQTATNEKLFF. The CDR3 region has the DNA TGTGCCAGCAGTTACGGGCAGACTGCAACTAATGAAAAACTGTTTTTT.

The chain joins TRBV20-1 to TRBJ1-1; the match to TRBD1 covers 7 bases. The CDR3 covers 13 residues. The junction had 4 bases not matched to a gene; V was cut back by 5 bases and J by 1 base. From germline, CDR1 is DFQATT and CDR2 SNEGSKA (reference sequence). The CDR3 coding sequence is TGCAGTGCTGACCACAGGGGGAACACTGAAGCTTTCTTT. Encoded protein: CSADHRGNTEAFF.

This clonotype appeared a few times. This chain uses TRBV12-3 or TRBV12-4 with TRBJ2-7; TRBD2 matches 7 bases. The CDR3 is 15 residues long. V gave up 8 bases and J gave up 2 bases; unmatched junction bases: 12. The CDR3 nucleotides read TGTGCCAGCTGTAGTCGGGCGGGAGCCCCCTACGAGCAGTACTTC. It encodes CASCSRAGAPYEQYF.

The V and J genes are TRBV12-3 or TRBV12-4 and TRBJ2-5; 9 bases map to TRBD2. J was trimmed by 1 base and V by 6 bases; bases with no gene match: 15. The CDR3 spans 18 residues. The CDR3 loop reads CASSLIPPGLASQETQYF. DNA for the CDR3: TGTGCCAGCAGCCTTATCCCTCCGGGACTAGCAAGCCAAGAGACCCAGTACTTC.

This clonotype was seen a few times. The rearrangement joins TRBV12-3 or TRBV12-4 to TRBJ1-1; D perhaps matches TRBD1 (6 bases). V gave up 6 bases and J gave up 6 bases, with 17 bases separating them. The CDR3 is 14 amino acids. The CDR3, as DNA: TGTGCCAGCAGGTCTCCAGGAGCAGGGGCTGAAGCTTTCTTT. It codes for CASRSPGAGAEAFF.

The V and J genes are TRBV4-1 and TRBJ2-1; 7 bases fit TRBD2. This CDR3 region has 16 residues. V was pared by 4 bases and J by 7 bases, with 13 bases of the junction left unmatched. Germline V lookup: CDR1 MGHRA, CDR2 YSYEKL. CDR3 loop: CASSLSPAGALNEQFF. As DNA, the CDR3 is TGCGCCAGCAGCCTTTCCCCGGCGGGAGCTCTGAATGAGCAGTTCTTC.

CDR3: CASSLVLAGLDEQYF. The CDR3 DNA reads TGTGCCAGCAGCCTCGTGCTAGCGGGGCTGGACGAGCAGTACTTC. V is TRBV7-8 and J is TRBJ2-7; 9 nucleotides agree with TRBD2. CDR1 is SGHVS, CDR2 FQNEAQ, per germline. The V segment lost 5 bases and the J segment 5 bases; nucleotides outside the gene matches: 10. This CDR3 spans 15 amino acids.

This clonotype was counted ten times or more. The CDR3 reads CASSRGGGTDTQYF. The CDR3 DNA follows: TGTGCCAGCAGTCGTGGGGGCGGCACAGATACGCAGTATTTT. The rearrangement links TRBV7-3 to TRBJ2-3, with D possibly matching TRBD1 (6 bases). Trimming removed 6 bases at V and 1 base at J, with 11 bases between. There are 14 residues in the CDR3. Germline assignment: CDR1 SGHTA and CDR2 FQGTGA.

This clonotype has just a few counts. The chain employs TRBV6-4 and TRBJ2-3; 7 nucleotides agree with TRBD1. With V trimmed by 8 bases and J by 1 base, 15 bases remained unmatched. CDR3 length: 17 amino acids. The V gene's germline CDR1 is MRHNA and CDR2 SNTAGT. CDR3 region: CASPNQGVWPRTDTQYF. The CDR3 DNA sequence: TGTGCCAGCCCTAACCAGGGGGTATGGCCCCGCACAGATACGCAGTATTTT.

CDR3: CASSLDWVSGANVLTF. CDR3 in DNA: TGTGCCAGCAGCTTGGATTGGGTTTCTGGGGCCAACGTCCTGACTTTC. The rearrangement uses TRBV5-5 and TRBJ2-6, with D unresolved. Trimming removed 0 bases from V and 1 base from J, with 8 bases in between. Germline V CDR1 and CDR2: SGHKS, YYEKEE (reference sequence). The CDR3 has 16 residues. The whole variable domain, filled in from reference TRBV5-5 and TRBJ2-6, reads DAGVTQSPTHLIKTRGQQVTLRCSPISGHKSVSWYQQVLGQGPQFIFQYYEKEERGRGNFPDRFSARQFPNYSSELNVNALLLGDSALYLCASSLDWVSGANVLTFGAGSRLTVL.

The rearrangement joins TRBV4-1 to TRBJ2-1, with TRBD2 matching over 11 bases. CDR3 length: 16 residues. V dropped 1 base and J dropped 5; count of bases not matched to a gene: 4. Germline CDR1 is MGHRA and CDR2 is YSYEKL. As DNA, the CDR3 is TGCGCCAGCAGCCAAGGTAGGGGACTAGCGGACAATGAGCAGTTCTTC. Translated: CASSQGRGLADNEQFF.